This is a list of T cell receptor beta chains from one sample in a study of T-cell reconstitution after alpha-beta-depleted transplantation in children. TCRdb processed the PCR reads anew with MiXCR; each CDR3 protein has one entry. Of approximately 300,000 distinct CDR3 sequences detected, almost 8% appear once; the ten largest clones hold around 10%. The input for sequencing was peripheral blood, taken 360 days after TCRalphabeta/CD19-depleted stem cell transplant. Every receptor here comes from a female patient between 2 and 10 years old who had a stem cell transplant for Fanconi anemia, so the T cells may come from the graft donor. CDR3s include the opening cysteine and the closing phenylalanine or tryptophan. D genes are given only for firm matches. Part of the rows lack a size; the others show once, few, many or a class for expanded clones.

size	D	V	J	DNA	CDR3
-	TRBD1	TRBV29-1	TRBJ1-2	TGCAGCGTTGTAAATTTATCAGGGGGAGGTGGCTACACCTTC	CSVVNLSGGGGYTF
many	-	TRBV6-5	TRBJ2-2	TGTGCCAGCAGTTACTCGACAGGCCAAGGGGGTACAGGGGAGCTGTTTTTT	CASSYSTGQGGTGELFF
-	-	TRBV14	TRBJ2-7	TGTGCCAGCAGCCAGAACAGGGTGCTAGCCGAGCAGTACTTC	CASSQNRVLAEQYF
many	-	TRBV4-1	TRBJ2-5	TGCGCCAGCAGCCAGGACCGTGAAGAGACCCAGTACTTC	CASSQDREETQYF
many	TRBD1	TRBV12-3/TRBV12-4	TRBJ2-2	TGTGCCAGCAGTCGTACAGGGGACCCTAACACCGGGGAGCTGTTTTTT	CASSRTGDPNTGELFF
medium-sized	TRBD2	TRBV6-6	TRBJ2-1	TGTGCCAGCAGTCCTAGCGGTAGCTCCTACAATGAGCAGTTCTTC	CASSPSGSSYNEQFF
-	TRBD1	TRBV15	TRBJ1-1	TGTGCCACCAGTAGACAGGGGGCGCGTTTTTCCTTAACTGAAGCTTTCTTT	CATSRQGARFSLTEAFF
many	-	TRBV7-8	TRBJ1-1	TGTGCCAGCAGCTTAAAGGGGGGAAGATACACTGAAGCTTTCTTT	CASSLKGGRYTEAFF
many	-	TRBV10-3	TRBJ2-5	TGTGCCATCAGTGGACAGGGAGGAGTGGAGACCCAGTACTTC	CAISGQGGVETQYF
many	-	TRBV5-1	TRBJ2-1	TGCGCCAGCGGAAACTACAATGAGCAGTTCTTC	CASGNYNEQFF
many	-	TRBV27	TRBJ2-5	TGTGCCAGCAGCACAGGGTTGTTTTCGGAAGAGACCCAGTACTTC	CASSTGLFSEETQYF
few	TRBD2	TRBV11-2	TRBJ2-3	TGTGCCAGCAGCTCCGCCGGGCGGGGGGTAGTGAGAGATACGCAGTATTTT	CASSSAGRGVVRDTQYF
many	-	TRBV7-2	TRBJ1-1	TGTGCCAGCAGCTCCCTGGGGGGCACTGAAGCTTTCTTT	CASSSLGGTEAFF
many	-	TRBV7-6	TRBJ2-1	TGTGCCAGCAGCTTGGACGGGAGTCATTACAATGAGCAGTTCTTC	CASSLDGSHYNEQFF
many	-	TRBV5-1	TRBJ2-1	TGCGCCAGCAGCCTGCATGCCGGCTACAATGAGCAGTTCTTC	CASSLHAGYNEQFF
few	-	TRBV21-1	TRBJ2-1	TGTGCCAGCATCCCCCTCTCTCGGTGCGACAATGAGCAGTTCTTC	CASIPLSRCDNEQFF
-	-	TRBV2	TRBJ2-7	TGTGCCAGCGGCCAGGCACCCTACGAGCAGTACTTC	CASGQAPYEQYF
few	TRBD2	TRBV10-2	TRBJ2-2	TGCGCCAGCAGTGAGTCGAGCGGGGGGGCGAACACCGGGGAGCTGTTTTTT	CASSESSGGANTGELFF
many	TRBD1	TRBV27	TRBJ1-1	TGTGCCAGCAGTCCGAGGGGACAGGGTGCGATTGCTTTCTTT	CASSPRGQGAIAFF
-	-	TRBV11-2	TRBJ2-1	TGTGCCAGCAGCTTAGTTCGGACTACCTACAATGAGCAGTTCTTC	CASSLVRTTYNEQFF
many	TRBD1	TRBV10-3	TRBJ1-1	TGTGCCATCAGTGCGGTTGGGACAGGCCTGAACACTGAAGCTTTCTTT	CAISAVGTGLNTEAFF
-	-	TRBV2	TRBJ2-1	TGTGCCAGCAGTGAAGCTATGGGGGCCCTGTACAATGAGCAGTTCTTC	CASSEAMGALYNEQFF
-	TRBD2	TRBV7-6	TRBJ2-1	TGTGCCAGCAGCTTAGTATTGGGGGGGGGTACTCACTACAATGGGCAGTTCTTC	CASSLVLGGGTHYNGQFF
many	TRBD2	TRBV7-8	TRBJ2-3	TGTGCCAGCAGCTCACAACTAGCGTACGGAGATACGCAGTATTTT	CASSSQLAYGDTQYF
-	TRBD1	TRBV3-1	TRBJ2-1	TGTGCCAGCAGCCAAGGGGACAGCCATGAGCAGTTCTTC	CASSQGDSHEQFF
many	-	TRBV15	TRBJ2-5	TGTGCCACATCTCGGGACCCCCTAGGGGAGACCCAGTACTTC	CATSRDPLGETQYF
-	-	TRBV7-9	TRBJ1-6	TGTGCCAGCAGTCCGTATTCACCCCTCCACTTT	CASSPYSPLHF
few	TRBD2	TRBV4-3	TRBJ2-3	TGCGCCAGCAGCCAAGTACTAGCGGGGTTCACTAGCACAGATACGCAGTATTTT	CASSQVLAGFTSTDTQYF
many	-	TRBV20-1	TRBJ2-5	TGCAGTGCTAGAGATATGTCAGGGGAGACCCAGTACTTC	CSARDMSGETQYF
-	TRBD1	TRBV7-8	TRBJ2-2	TGTGCCAGCAGCTTCGCTAGGGGGCACAACACCGGGGAGCTGTTTTTT	CASSFARGHNTGELFF
many	-	TRBV20-1	TRBJ2-3	TGCAGCCCGCTAGAGCTAAACACAGATACGCAGTATTTT	CSPLELNTDTQYF
-	-	TRBV12-3/TRBV12-4	TRBJ2-6	TGTGCCAGCAGGGGGGCGGCTGGGGCCAACGTCCTGACTTTC	CASRGAAGANVLTF
many	-	TRBV4-3	TRBJ2-5	TGCGCCAGCAGTCTAGACAGGCAAGAGACCCAGTACTTC	CASSLDRQETQYF
-	-	TRBV20-1	TRBJ1-1	TGCAGTGCTAGTCCGGCCGAAGCGAACACTGAAGCTTTCTTT	CSASPAEANTEAFF
many	-	TRBV12-3/TRBV12-4	TRBJ2-4	TGTGCCAGCAGTTCCTCGACTAGATTGTACTTC	CASSSSTRLYF
many	-	TRBV12-3/TRBV12-4	TRBJ2-2	TGTGCCAGCAGTTTCCCTCGAGGCACCGGGGAGCTGTTTTTT	CASSFPRGTGELFF
many	-	TRBV12-3/TRBV12-4	TRBJ2-7	TGTGCCAGCAGCCCAGGGTCCCTAGCCGAGCAGTACTTC	CASSPGSLAEQYF
-	TRBD1	TRBV20-1	TRBJ1-3	TGCAGTGCTAGAGAAACAGGGGGTACTGGAAACACCATATATTTT	CSARETGGTGNTIYF
few	-	TRBV7-2	TRBJ2-7	TGTGCCAGCAGCTTATTGGGGCAGGCATACGAGCAGTACTTC	CASSLLGQAYEQYF